This TCR beta chain was sequenced in a study of Ad26.COV2.S vaccination and SARS-CoV-2 variants. Study information: The COV1001 Ad26.COV2.S trial arm included the donor.

Study-wide points: Vaccinated individuals (as opposed to placebo recipients) had higher spike-specific TCR breadth. For non-spike TCRs, breadth in vaccine recipients resembled that in placebo recipients.

TCRdb keeps only in-frame clones here, not all; method: immunoSEQ multiplex PCR. Here the sample spans 440,000 or so clones, about 92% being singletons. This CDR3 is 15 amino acids long. The V gene's germline CDR1 is LNHDA and CDR2 SQIVND (reference sequence). J lost 4 bases, V lost 3 bases, and 4 bases had no gene match. Treatment specified: around 19 received Ad26.COV2.S at low or high dose, single or two shots; five or six received placebo; per-sample allocation not given. Specimens were obtained on day 63 following the first vaccine or placebo injection. As concerns this clone: Its cognate antigen is unknown.

Sequenced here: peripheral blood, sampled in a trial of Ad26.COV2.S vaccine versus placebo. This receptor was taken from a person between 18 and 59 years old who received the Ad26.COV2.S COVID-19 vaccine or a placebo. The chain links TRBV19 to TRBJ2-5, with 11 positions matching TRBD2. CDR3 loop: CASSILGTSGETQYF. Written as DNA, the CDR3 is TGTGCCAGTAGTATTCTGGGGACTAGCGGAGAGACCCAGTACTTC.